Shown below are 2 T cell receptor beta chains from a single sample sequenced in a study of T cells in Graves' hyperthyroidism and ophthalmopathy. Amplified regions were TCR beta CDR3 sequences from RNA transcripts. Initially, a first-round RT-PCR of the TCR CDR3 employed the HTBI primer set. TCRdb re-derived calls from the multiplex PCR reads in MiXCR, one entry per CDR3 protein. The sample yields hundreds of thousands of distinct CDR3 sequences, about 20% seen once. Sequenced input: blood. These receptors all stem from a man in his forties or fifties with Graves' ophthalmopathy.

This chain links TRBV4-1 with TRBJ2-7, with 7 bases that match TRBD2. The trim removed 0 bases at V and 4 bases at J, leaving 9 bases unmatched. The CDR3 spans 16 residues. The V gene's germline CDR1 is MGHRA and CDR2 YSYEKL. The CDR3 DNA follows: TGCGCCAGCAGCCAAGATAGCGCGGGAGTATTGTACGAGCAGTACTTC. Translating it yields CASSQDSAGVLYEQYF.

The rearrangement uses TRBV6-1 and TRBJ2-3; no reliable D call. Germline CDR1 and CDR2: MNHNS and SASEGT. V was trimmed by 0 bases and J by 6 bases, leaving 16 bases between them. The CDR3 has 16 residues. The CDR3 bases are TGTGCCAGCAGTGAAGCCTGGGGTAGGTCCGTCGATACGCAGTATTTT. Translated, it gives CASSEAWGRSVDTQYF.